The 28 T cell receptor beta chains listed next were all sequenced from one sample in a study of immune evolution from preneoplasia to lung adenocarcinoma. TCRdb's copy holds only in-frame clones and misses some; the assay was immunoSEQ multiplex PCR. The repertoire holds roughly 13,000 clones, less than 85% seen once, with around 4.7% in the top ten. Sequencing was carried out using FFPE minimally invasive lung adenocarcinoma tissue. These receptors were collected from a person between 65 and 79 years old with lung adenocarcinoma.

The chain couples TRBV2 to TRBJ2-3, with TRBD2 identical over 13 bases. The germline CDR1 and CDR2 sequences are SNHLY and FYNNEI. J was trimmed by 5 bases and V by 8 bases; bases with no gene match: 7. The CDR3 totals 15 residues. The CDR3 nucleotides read TGTGCCAGCTTTAGGGGACTAGCGGGGAGAGATACGCAGTATTTT. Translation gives CASFRGLAGRDTQYF.

The CDR3 is CASSLFGESEQFF. The DNA for the CDR3 is TGTGCCAGCAGTTTATTCGGGGAGTCGGAGCAGTTCTTC. The rearrangement uses TRBV27 and TRBJ2-1; D is possibly TRBD2 (5 bases). Germline V CDR1 and CDR2: MNHEY, SMNVEV (reference sequence). V lost 1 base to trimming and J lost 10 bases, with 11 bases between them. The CDR3 totals 13 residues.

CDR3 in amino acids: CSVEDTVNYGYTF. CDR3 nucleotide sequence: TGCAGCGTTGAGGACACCGTTAACTATGGCTACACCTTC. The V and J genes are TRBV29-1 and TRBJ1-2; the D gene is possibly TRBD1 (5 bases). V was shortened by 3 bases and J by 1 base, with 9 bases between the two germline ends. The CDR3 loop spans 13 amino acids. From germline, CDR1 is SQVTM and CDR2 ANQGSEA.

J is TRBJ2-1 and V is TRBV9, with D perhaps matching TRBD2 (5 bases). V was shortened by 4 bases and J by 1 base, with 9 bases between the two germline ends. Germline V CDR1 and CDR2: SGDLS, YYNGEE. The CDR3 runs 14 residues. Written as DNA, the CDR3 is TGTGCCAGCAGCCCCGGGATGTCCTACAATGAGCAGTTCTTC. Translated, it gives CASSPGMSYNEQFF.

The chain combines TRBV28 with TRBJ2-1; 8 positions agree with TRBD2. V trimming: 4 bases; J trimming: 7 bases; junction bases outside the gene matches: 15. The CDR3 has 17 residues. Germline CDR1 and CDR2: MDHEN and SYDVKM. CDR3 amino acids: CASSSLLRGGRTNEQFF. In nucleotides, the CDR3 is TGTGCCAGCAGTTCCCTCTTGAGGGGCGGGAGGACGAATGAGCAGTTCTTC.

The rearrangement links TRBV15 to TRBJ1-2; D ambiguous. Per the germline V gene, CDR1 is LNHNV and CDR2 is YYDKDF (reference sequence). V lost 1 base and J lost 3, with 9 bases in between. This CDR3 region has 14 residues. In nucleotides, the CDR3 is TGTGCCACCAGCAGAGTGACCGGGGACTATGGCTACACCTTC. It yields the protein CATSRVTGDYGYTF.

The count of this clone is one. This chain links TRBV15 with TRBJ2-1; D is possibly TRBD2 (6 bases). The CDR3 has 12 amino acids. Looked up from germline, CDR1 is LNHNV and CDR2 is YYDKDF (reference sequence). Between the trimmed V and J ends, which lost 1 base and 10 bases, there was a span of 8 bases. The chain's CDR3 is CATSRAEGEQFF. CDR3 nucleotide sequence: TGTGCCACCAGCAGAGCGGAGGGGGAGCAGTTCTTC.

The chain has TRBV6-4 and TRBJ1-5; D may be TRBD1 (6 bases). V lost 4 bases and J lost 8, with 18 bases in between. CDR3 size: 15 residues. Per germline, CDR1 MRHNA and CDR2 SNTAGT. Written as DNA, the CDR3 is TGTGCCAGCAGTGGTAAGTGGGGGGGCCGGGAGCCCCAGCATTTT. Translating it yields CASSGKWGGREPQHF.

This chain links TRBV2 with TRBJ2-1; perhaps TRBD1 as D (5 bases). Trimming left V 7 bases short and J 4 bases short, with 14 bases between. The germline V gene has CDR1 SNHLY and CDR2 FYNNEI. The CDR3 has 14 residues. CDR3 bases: TGTGCCAGCAAGGGGCCTGACTTATACAATGAGCAGTTCTTC. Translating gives CASKGPDLYNEQFF. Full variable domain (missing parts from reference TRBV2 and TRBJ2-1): EPEVTQTPSHQVTQMGQEVILRCVPISNHLYFYWYRQILGQKVEFLVSFYNNEISEKSEIFDDQFSVERPDGSNFTLKIRSTKLEDSAMYFCASKGPDLYNEQFFGPGTRLTVL.

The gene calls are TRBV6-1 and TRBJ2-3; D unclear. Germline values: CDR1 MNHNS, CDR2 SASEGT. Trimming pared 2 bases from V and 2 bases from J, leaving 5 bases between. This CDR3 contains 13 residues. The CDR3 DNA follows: TGTGCCAGCAGTGAACTAGTCACAGATACGCAGTATTTT. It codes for CASSELVTDTQYF.

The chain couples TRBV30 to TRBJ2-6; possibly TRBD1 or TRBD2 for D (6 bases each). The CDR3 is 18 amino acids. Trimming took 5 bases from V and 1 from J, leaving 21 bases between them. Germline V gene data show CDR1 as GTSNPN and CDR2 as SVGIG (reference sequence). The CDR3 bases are TGTGCCTGGCGGAAAATGGGGGCGCGGGAATCTGGGGCCAACGTCCTGACTTTC. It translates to CAWRKMGARESGANVLTF.

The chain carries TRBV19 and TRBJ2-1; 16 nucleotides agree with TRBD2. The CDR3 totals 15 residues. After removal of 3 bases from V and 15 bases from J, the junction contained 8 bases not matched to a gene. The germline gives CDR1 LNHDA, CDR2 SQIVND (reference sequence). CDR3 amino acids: CASSMGTSGREITFF. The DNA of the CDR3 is TGTGCCAGTAGTATGGGGACTAGCGGGAGGGAAATTACGTTCTTC. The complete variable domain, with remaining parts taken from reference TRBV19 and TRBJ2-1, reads DGGITQSPKYLFRKEGQNVTLSCEQNLNHDAMYWYRQDPGQGLRLIYYSQIVNDFQKGDIAEGYSVSREKKESFPLTVTSAQKNPTAFYLCASSMGTSGREITFFGPGTRLTVL.

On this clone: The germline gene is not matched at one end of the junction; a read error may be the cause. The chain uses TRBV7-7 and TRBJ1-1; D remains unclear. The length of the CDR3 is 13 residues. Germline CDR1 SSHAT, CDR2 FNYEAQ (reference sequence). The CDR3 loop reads CASSLSMGTEAFF. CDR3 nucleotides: TGTGCTAGCAGCTTAAGTATGGGAACTGAAGCTTTCTTT.

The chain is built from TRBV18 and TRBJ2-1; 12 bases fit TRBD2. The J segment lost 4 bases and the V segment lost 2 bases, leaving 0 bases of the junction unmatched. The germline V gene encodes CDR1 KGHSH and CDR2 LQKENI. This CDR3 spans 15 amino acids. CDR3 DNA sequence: TGTGCCAGCTCACCAGGGACTAGCGGGTACAATGAGCAGTTCTTC. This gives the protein CASSPGTSGYNEQFF.

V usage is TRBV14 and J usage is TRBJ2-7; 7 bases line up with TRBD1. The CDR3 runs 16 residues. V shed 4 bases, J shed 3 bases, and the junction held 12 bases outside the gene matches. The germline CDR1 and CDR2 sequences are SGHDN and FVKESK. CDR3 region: CASSRRQGVGSYEQYF. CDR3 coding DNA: TGTGCCAGCAGCCGCCGACAGGGAGTTGGCAGCTACGAGCAGTACTTC.

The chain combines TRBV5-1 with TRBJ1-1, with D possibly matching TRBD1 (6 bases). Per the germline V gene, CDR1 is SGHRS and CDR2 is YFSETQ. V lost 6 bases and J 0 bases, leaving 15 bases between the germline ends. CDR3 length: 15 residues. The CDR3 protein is CASMQAGVLNTEAFF. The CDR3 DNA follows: TGCGCCAGCATGCAGGCAGGGGTATTGAACACTGAAGCTTTCTTT.

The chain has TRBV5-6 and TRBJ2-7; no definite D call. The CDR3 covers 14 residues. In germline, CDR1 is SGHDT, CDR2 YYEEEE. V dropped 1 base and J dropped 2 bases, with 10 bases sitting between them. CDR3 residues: CASSLRIRTYEQYF. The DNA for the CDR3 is TGTGCCAGCAGCTTGAGGATCCGTACCTACGAGCAGTACTTC.

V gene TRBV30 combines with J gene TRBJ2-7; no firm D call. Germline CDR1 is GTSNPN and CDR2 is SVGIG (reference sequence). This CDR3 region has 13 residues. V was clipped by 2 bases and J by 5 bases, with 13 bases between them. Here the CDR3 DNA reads TGTGCCTGGAGTATGATTGTTAGGAACGAGCAGTACTTC. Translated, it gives CAWSMIVRNEQYF.

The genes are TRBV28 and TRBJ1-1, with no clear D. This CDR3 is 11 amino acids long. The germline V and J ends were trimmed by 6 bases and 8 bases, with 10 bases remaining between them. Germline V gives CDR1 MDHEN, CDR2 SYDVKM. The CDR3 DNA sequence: TGTGCCAGCAGCTCGCTCAGGGAAGCTTTCTTT. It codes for CASSSLREAFF.

CDR3 loop: CASSLTTGKSTVQYF. CDR3 bases: TGCGCCAGCAGCTTGACGACAGGGAAAAGTACCGTCCAGTACTTC. This chain joins TRBV5-1 and TRBJ2-7; 7 positions match TRBD1. The CDR3 runs to 15 residues. CDR1 is SGHRS and CDR2 is YFSETQ in the germline V gene. V gave up 1 base and J gave up 10 bases; unmatched junction bases: 14.

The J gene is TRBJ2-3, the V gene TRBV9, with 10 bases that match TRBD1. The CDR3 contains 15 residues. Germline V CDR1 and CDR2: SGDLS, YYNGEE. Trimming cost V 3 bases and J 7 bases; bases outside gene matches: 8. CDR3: CASSAMGGQGNTQYF. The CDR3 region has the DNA TGTGCCAGCAGCGCCATGGGGGGACAGGGGAATACGCAGTATTTT.

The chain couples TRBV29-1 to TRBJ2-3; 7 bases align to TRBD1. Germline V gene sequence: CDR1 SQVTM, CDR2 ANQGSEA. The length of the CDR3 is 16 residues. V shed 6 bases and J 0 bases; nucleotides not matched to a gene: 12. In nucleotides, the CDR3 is TGCAGCGTGGGGGTCCGAGGGGGCGGAAGCACAGATACGCAGTATTTT. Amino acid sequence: CSVGVRGGGSTDTQYF.

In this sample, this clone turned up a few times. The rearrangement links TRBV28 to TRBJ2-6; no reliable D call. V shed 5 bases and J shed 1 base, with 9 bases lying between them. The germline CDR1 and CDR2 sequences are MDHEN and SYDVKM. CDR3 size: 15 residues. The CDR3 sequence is CASSALRSGANVLTF. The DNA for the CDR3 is TGTGCCAGCAGTGCGCTCCGTTCTGGGGCCAACGTCCTGACTTTC.

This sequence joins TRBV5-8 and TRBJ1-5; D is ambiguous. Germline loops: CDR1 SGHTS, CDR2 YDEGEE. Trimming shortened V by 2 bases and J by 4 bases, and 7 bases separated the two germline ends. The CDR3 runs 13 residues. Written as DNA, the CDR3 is TGTGCCAGCAGCTTTGACACGAATCAGCCCCAGCATTTT. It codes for CASSFDTNQPQHF.

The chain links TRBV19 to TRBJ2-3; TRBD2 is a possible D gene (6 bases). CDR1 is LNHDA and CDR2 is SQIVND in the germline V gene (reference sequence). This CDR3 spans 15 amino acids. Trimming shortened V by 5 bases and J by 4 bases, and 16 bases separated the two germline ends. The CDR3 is CASSSTWEASDTQYF. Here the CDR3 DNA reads TGTGCCAGTAGTTCTACGTGGGAGGCCTCAGATACGCAGTATTTT. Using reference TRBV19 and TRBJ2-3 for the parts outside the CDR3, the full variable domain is DGGITQSPKYLFRKEGQNVTLSCEQNLNHDAMYWYRQDPGQGLRLIYYSQIVNDFQKGDIAEGYSVSREKKESFPLTVTSAQKNPTAFYLCASSSTWEASDTQYFGPGTRLTVL.

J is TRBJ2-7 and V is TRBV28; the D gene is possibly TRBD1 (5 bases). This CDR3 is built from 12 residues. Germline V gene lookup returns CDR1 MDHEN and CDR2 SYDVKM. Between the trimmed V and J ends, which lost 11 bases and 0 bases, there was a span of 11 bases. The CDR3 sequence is CAVLGDSYEQYF. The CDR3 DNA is TGTGCCGTATTAGGGGACTCCTACGAGCAGTACTTC.

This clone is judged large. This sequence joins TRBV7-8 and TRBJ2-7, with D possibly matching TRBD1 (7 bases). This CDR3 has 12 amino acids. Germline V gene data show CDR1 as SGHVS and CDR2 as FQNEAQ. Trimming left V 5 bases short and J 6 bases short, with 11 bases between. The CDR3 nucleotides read TGTGCCAGCAGCCTGCAGGGGGGCGAGCAGTACTTC. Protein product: CASSLQGGEQYF.

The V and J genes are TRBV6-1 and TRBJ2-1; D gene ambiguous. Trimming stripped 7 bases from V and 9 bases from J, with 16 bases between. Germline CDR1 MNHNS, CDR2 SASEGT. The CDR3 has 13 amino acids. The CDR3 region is CASTMPSATEQFF. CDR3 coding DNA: TGTGCCAGCACTATGCCCAGTGCGACTGAGCAGTTCTTC.